This is a list of T cell receptor beta chains from one sample in a study of Ad26.COV2.S vaccination and SARS-CoV-2 variants. TCRdb's copy holds only in-frame clones and misses some; the assay was immunoSEQ multiplex PCR. This sample yields 350,000 to 450,000 clones, of which approximately 89% are seen a single time; around 1.8% belongs to the top ten. The sequencing here drew on peripheral blood, taken in a trial of Ad26.COV2.S vaccine versus placebo. The receptors derive from a person aged 18-60 years who received the Ad26.COV2.S COVID-19 vaccine or a placebo. The CDR3 runs from the conserved cysteine through the conserved F or W. The D gene is left open where the match is weak. Size values are once, few and many counts, or a class for expanded clones, and some rows have none.

size	V	D	J	CDR3	DNA
.	TRBV7-9	TRBD2	TRBJ2-1	CASSLDRTSLSSYNEQFF	TGTGCCAGCAGCTTAGACCGGACTAGTCTTAGCTCCTACAATGAGCAGTTCTTC
.	TRBV12-3/TRBV12-4	.	TRBJ1-5	CASSPRGNQPQHF	TGTGCCAGCAGTCCCAGGGGCAATCAGCCCCAGCATTTT
once	TRBV6-2/TRBV6-3	TRBD2	TRBJ2-3	CASSFGTSGGRTDTQYF	TGTGCCAGCAGTTTTGGGACTAGCGGGGGCCGGACAGATACGCAGTATTTT
.	TRBV7-8	.	TRBJ1-2	CASSEGNDYGYTF	TGTGCCAGCAGCGAAGGGAACGACTATGGCTACACCTTC
.	TRBV5-5	.	TRBJ2-7	CASSPGPNAYEQYF	TGTGCCAGCAGCCCGGGACCGAACGCCTACGAGCAGTACTTC
.	TRBV30	.	TRBJ2-1	CAWSVFPRYNEQFF	TGTGCCTGGAGTGTCTTTCCTCGATACAATGAGCAGTTCTTC
.	TRBV7-2	.	TRBJ2-7	CASSSRSSYEQYF	TGTGCCAGCAGCTCCAGATCCTCCTACGAGCAGTACTTC
.	TRBV9	TRBD1	TRBJ2-2	CASSGRQGANTGELFF	TGTGCCAGCAGCGGTCGACAGGGGGCGAACACCGGGGAGCTGTTTTTT
once	TRBV7-9	.	TRBJ2-1	CASSLRGGGENNEQFF	TGTGCCAGCAGCTTAAGGGGTGGCGGGGAAAACAATGAGCAGTTCTTC
.	TRBV19	.	TRBJ1-1	CASSLDTQAAFF	TGTGCCAGTAGTTTGGACACCCAGGCGGCTTTCTTT
.	TRBV9	.	TRBJ2-1	CASSVDGGYNEQFF	TGTGCCAGCAGCGTAGACGGGGGATACAATGAGCAGTTCTTC
once	TRBV5-1	.	TRBJ2-1	CASSPRRSSYNEQFF	TGCGCCAGCAGCCCAAGACGAAGCTCCTACAATGAGCAGTTCTTC
.	TRBV28	TRBD1	TRBJ2-7	CASSFGTGINEQYF	TGTGCCAGCAGTTTCGGGACAGGGATAAACGAGCAGTACTTC
.	TRBV5-1	TRBD1	TRBJ2-7	CASSLTGTGGYEQYF	TGCGCCAGCAGCTTAACCGGGACAGGGGGGTACGAGCAGTACTTC
.	TRBV7-9	.	TRBJ1-4	CASSQTGQGTTNEKLFF	TGTGCCAGCAGCCAGACAGGTCAGGGGACAACTAATGAAAAACTGTTTTTT
.	TRBV28	.	TRBJ2-1	CASSLTRTEQFF	TGTGCCAGCAGTTTAACACGAACTGAGCAGTTCTTC
.	TRBV28	TRBD1	TRBJ1-2	CASSLGGGAGGYTF	TGTGCCAGCAGTTTAGGAGGGGGCGCGGGTGGCTACACCTTC
.	TRBV6-5	.	TRBJ1-2	CASRIRDNYGYTF	TGTGCCAGCAGGATACGGGACAACTATGGCTACACCTTC
once	TRBV28	TRBD1	TRBJ1-2	CASSPGGMVNYGYTF	TGTGCCAGCAGTCCAGGGGGCATGGTTAACTATGGCTACACCTTC
.	TRBV4-3	TRBD1	TRBJ1-2	CASSLGTGGSYGYTF	TGCGCCAGCAGCCTAGGGACAGGGGGAAGCTATGGCTACACCTTC
.	TRBV12-3/TRBV12-4	.	TRBJ2-7	CASSFYSYEQYF	TGTGCCAGCAGTTTTTATTCCTACGAGCAGTACTTC
.	TRBV14	TRBD1	TRBJ2-3	CASSPGGLSTDTQYF	TGTGCCAGCAGCCCAGGGGGCCTTAGCACAGATACGCAGTATTTT
.	TRBV28	.	TRBJ1-4	CASSFSGNEKLFF	TGTGCCAGCAGTTTCTCAGGGAATGAAAAACTGTTTTTT
once	TRBV29-1	.	TRBJ1-4	CSVRQGNVANEKLFF	TGCAGCGTAAGGCAGGGCAACGTGGCTAATGAAAAACTGTTTTTT
once	TRBV7-2	TRBD1	TRBJ1-5	CASSFRTGNQPQHF	TGTGCCAGCAGCTTCCGGACAGGGAATCAGCCCCAGCATTTT
.	TRBV2	.	TRBJ1-6	CASSAGGGAAPNSPLHF	TGTGCCAGCAGTGCCGGTGGTGGAGCGGCTCCCAATTCACCCCTCCACTTT
.	TRBV19	TRBD2	TRBJ2-3	CASHETSGRTDTQYF	TGTGCCAGCCACGAGACTAGCGGCCGCACAGATACGCAGTATTTT
few	TRBV5-4	.	TRBJ1-6	CASSYSQDSPLHF	TGTGCCAGCAGCTATAGTCAAGATTCACCCCTCCACTTT
.	TRBV28	.	TRBJ1-3	CASRPVGEGGGNTIYF	TGTGCCAGCAGGCCTGTTGGTGAGGGGGGTGGAAACACCATATATTTT
.	TRBV14	.	TRBJ1-6	CASSQDNRVGSPLHF	TGTGCCAGCAGCCAAGATAACAGGGTAGGTTCACCCCTCCACTTT
.	TRBV19	TRBD2	TRBJ2-7	CASRRTSGANYEQYF	TGTGCCAGTAGACGCACTAGCGGCGCAAACTACGAGCAGTACTTC
.	TRBV28	.	TRBJ2-5	CASSRGPGEETQYF	TGTGCCAGCAGCCGGGGGCCAGGGGAAGAGACCCAGTACTTC
.	TRBV29-1	.	TRBJ2-1	CSVGESPGEQFF	TGCAGCGTTGGAGAGTCGCCGGGTGAGCAGTTCTTC
.	TRBV4-1	.	TRBJ2-7	CASSQNLDRIGEQYF	TGCGCCAGCAGCCAAAACTTAGACCGAATAGGCGAGCAGTACTTC
.	TRBV11-1	.	TRBJ2-3	CASSLMGDTQYF	TGTGCCAGCAGCTTAATGGGAGATACGCAGTATTTT
few	TRBV6-1	.	TRBJ2-6	CASSEVGANVLTF	TGTGCCAGCAGTGAAGTTGGGGCCAACGTCCTGACTTTC
.	TRBV4-1	.	TRBJ2-3	CASSQGLRGLTDTQYF	TGCGCCAGCAGCCAAGGTCTCAGGGGCCTCACAGATACGCAGTATTTT
.	TRBV25-1	TRBD2	TRBJ2-2	CASSEDGSGRTGELFF	TGTGCCAGCAGTGAAGACGGTAGCGGGAGAACCGGGGAGCTGTTTTTT
once	TRBV7-3	.	TRBJ2-2	CASSSANTGELFF	TGTGCCAGCAGCTCGGCGAACACCGGGGAGCTGTTTTTT
.	TRBV5-1	TRBD2	TRBJ2-1	CASSLGRTAGTSGGYNEQFF	TGCGCCAGCAGCTTGGGGCGGACAGCAGGGACTAGCGGGGGTTACAATGAGCAGTTCTTC
.	TRBV5-1	.	TRBJ2-7	CASSFYEQYF	TGCGCCAGCAGCTTTTACGAGCAGTACTTC